This T cell receptor beta chain is drawn from a study of CD8 T cells in ankylosing spondylitis. The study, taken as a whole, reports: Fewer than ten highly homologous variants made up a TCR beta motif, and this motif appeared characteristic of ankylosing spondylitis blood. Disease-associated clones were CD8+ and fairly uncommon in peripheral blood.

TCRdb independently ran MiXCR on the 5' RACE reads; one entry per CDR3 protein. The sample shows hundreds of thousands of distinct CDR3 sequences, 12% of them seen only once. Trimming left V 11 bases short and J 5 bases short, with 21 bases between. This CDR3 contains 14 residues. Germline V gene lookup returns CDR1 SEHNR and CDR2 FQNEAQ (reference sequence). In regard to this clonotype: Its specificity is not known.

The source material was blood, either unsorted or a sorted T cell fraction (not recorded which). This sequence joins TRBV7-9 and TRBJ1-1; D ambiguous. This TCR was sampled from a male donor with ankylosing spondylitis. The chain's CDR3 is CAATNHGVLTEAFF. Written as DNA, the CDR3 is TGTGCCGCTACTAACCACGGGGTCCTGACTGAAGCTTTCTTT.